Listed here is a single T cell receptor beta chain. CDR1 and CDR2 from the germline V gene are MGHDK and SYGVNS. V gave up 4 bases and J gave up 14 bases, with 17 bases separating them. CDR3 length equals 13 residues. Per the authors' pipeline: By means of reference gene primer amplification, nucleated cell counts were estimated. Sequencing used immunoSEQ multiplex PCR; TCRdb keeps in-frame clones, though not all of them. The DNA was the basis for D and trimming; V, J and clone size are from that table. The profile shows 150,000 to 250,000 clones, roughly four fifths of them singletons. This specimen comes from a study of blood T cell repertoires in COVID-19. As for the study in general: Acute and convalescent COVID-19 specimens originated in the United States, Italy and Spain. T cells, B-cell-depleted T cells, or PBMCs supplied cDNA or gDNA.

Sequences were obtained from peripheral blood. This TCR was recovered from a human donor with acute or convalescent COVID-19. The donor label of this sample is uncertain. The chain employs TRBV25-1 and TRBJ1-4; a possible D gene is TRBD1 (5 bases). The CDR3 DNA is TGTGCCAGCAGTGCCGACTTCCAGGGAACGCTGTTTTTT. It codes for CASSADFQGTLFF.